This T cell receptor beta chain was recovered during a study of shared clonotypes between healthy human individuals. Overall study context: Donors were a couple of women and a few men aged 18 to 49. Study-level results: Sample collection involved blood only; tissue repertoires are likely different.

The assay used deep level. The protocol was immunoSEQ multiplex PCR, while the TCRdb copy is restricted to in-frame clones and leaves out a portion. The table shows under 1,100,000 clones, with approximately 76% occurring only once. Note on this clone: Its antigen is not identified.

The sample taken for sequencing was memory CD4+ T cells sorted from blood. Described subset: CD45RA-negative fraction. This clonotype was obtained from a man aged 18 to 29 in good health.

CDR3 region: CATPAGYCSYNEQFF. The CDR3 DNA reads TGTGCCACCCCAGCGGGATACTGCTCCTACAATGAGCAGTTCTTC. The chain combines TRBV21-1 with TRBJ2-1; TRBD2 reflects the table's D call only, with no check against the DNA. TRBV21-1 is assigned pseudogene status. The CDR3 is made up of 15 amino acids.